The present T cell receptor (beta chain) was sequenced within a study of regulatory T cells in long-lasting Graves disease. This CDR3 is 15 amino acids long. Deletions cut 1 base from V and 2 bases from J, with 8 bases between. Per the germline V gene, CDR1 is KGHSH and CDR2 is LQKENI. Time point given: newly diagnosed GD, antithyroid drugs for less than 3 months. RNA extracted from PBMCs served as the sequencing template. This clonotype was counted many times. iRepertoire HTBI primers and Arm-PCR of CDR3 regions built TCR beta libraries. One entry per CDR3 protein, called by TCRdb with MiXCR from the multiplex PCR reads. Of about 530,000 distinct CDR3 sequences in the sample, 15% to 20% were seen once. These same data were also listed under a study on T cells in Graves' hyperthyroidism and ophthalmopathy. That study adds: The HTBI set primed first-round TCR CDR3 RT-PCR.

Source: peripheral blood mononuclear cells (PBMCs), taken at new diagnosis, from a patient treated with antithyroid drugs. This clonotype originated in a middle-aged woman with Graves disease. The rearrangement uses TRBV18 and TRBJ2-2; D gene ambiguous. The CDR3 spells CASSPQTVNTGELFF. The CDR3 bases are TGTGCCAGCTCACCACAGACGGTAAACACCGGGGAGCTGTTTTTT.